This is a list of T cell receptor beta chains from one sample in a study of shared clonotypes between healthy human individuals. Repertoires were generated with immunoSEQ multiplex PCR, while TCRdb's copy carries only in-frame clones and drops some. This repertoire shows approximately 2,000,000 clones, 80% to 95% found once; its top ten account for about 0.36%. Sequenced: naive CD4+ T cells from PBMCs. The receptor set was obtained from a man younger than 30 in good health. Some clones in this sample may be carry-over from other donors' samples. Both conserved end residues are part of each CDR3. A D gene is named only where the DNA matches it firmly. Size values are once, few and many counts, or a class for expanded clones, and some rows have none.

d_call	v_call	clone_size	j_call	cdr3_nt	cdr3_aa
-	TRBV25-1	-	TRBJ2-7	TGTGCCAGCAGTGAATCTAGGACAGCCTACGAGCAGTACTTC	CASSESRTAYEQYF
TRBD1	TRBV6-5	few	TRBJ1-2	TGTGCCAGCAGTGGGACAGAGCGAGGCTACACCTTC	CASSGTERGYTF
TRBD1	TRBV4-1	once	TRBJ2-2	TGCGCCAGCAGTCCTAAGGGGGCGCGAAGTACCGGGGAGCTGTTTTTT	CASSPKGARSTGELFF
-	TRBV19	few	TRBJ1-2	TGTGCCAGTAGTGTTTCCAGGGGCTATGGCTACACCTTC	CASSVSRGYGYTF
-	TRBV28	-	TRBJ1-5	TGTGCCAGCAGTGACACCCTTGACAAGTATAGCAATCAGCCCCAGCATTTT	CASSDTLDKYSNQPQHF
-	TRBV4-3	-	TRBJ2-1	TGCGCCAGCAGCCGCATACGCGGTAGGGAGTGGGACAATGAGCAGTTCTTC	CASSRIRGREWDNEQFF
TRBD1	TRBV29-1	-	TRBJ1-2	TGCAGCGTGGACAGGGGCGGCTATGGCTACACCTTC	CSVDRGGYGYTF
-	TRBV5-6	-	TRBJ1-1	TGTGCCAGCAGCTTGGTGTCGGGCACTGAAGCTTTCTTT	CASSLVSGTEAFF
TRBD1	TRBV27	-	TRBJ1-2	TGTGCCAGCAGAATCCGGGACAGGGGTAACTATGGCTACACCTTC	CASRIRDRGNYGYTF
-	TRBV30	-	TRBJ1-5	TGTGCCTGGAGGGCCCCAAGGAATCAGCCCCAGCATTTT	CAWRAPRNQPQHF
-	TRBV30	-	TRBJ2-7	TGTGCCTGGAGTGTACTCTCGGCTAGCAGCGAGCAGTACTTC	CAWSVLSASSEQYF
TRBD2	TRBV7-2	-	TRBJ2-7	TGTGCCAGCAGCTCCGGGACTAGCGGGAGTTTTGGATACGAGCAGTACTTC	CASSSGTSGSFGYEQYF
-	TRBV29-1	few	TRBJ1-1	TGCAGCGTGCGCACACGGAACACTGAAGCTTTCTTT	CSVRTRNTEAFF
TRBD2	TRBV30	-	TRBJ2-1	TGTGCCTGGAGTGTACTGGCTAGCGGGAGGGGGTACAATGAGCAGTTCTTC	CAWSVLASGRGYNEQFF
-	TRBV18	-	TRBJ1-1	TGTGCCAGCTCTGTCAGTCGGAACACTGAAGCTTTCTTT	CASSVSRNTEAFF
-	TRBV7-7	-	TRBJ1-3	TGTGCCAGCAGCTTAGGATATGGAAACACCATATATTTT	CASSLGYGNTIYF
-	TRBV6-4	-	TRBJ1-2	TGTGCCAGCAGTGATGGAGGTTTAGGACAGCAACACTATGGCTACACCTTC	CASSDGGLGQQHYGYTF
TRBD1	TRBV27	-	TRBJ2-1	TGTGCCAGCAGTACAAACCCCGGGACAGGAGCATCCAATGAGCAGTTCTTC	CASSTNPGTGASNEQFF
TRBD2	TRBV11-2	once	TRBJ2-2	TGTGCCAGCAGCCTTAGCGGGGCGCGTACCGGGGAGCTGTTTTTT	CASSLSGARTGELFF
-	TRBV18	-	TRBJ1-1	TGTGCCAGCTCACAGGGGTTTGACACTGAAGCTTTCTTT	CASSQGFDTEAFF
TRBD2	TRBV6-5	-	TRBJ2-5	TGTGCCAGCAGTTACTCGCGGGGGAAAGAGACCCAGTACTTC	CASSYSRGKETQYF
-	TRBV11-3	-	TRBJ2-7	TGTGCCAGCAGCTTAGGTCAGGGGTCCGCCTACGAGCAGTACTTC	CASSLGQGSAYEQYF
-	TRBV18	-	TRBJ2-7	TGTGCCAGCTCACGATCAGACGGAAACGAGCAGTACTTC	CASSRSDGNEQYF
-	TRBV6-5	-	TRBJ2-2	TGTGCCAGCGTCCAGCGGAGGAACACCGGGGAGCTGTTTTTT	CASVQRRNTGELFF
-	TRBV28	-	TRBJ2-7	TGTGCCAGCAGTCCCGTGAGGGGCCGCTCCTACGAGCAGTACTTC	CASSPVRGRSYEQYF
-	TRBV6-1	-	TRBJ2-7	TGTGCCAGCAGTCCAATGCGGGGATTCTACGAGCAGTACTTC	CASSPMRGFYEQYF
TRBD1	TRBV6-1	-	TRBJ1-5	TGTGCCAGCAGGGGACAGGTACATAGCAATCAGCCCCAGCATTTT	CASRGQVHSNQPQHF